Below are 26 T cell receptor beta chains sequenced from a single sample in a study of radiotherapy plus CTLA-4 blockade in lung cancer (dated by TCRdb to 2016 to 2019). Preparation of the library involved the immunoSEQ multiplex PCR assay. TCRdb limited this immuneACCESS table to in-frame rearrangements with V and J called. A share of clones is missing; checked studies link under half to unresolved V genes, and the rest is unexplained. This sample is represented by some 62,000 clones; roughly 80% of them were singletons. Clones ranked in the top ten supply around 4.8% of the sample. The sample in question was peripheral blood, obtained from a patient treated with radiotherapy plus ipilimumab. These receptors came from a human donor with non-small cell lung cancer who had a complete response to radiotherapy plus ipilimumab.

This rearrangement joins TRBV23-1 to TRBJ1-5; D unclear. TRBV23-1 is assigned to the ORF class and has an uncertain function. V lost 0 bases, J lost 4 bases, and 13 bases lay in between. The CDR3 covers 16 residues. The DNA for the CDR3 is TGCGCCAGCAGTCAATCGATGGCTCCCACAAATCAGCCCCAGCATTTT. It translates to CASSQSMAPTNQPQHF.

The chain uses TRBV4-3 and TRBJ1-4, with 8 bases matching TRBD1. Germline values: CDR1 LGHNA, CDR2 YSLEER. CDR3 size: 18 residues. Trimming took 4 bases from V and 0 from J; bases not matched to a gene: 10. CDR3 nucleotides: TGCGCCAGCAGCCGGACAGGGATTGTCGTTGCAACTAATGAAAAACTGTTTTTT. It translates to CASSRTGIVVATNEKLFF.

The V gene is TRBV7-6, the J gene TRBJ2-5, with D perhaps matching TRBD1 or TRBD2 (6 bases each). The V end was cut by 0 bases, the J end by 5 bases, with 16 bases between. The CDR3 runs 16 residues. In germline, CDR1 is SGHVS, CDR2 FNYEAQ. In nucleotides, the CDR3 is TGTGCCAGCAGCTTAGCCCTTGGGGGGCTGGGGGAGACCCAGTACTTC. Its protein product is CASSLALGGLGETQYF.

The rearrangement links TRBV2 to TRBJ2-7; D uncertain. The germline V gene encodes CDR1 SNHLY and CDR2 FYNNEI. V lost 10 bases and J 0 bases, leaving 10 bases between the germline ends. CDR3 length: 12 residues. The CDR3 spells CATRGDSYEQYF. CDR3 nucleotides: TGTGCCACCAGAGGCGACTCCTACGAGCAGTACTTC.

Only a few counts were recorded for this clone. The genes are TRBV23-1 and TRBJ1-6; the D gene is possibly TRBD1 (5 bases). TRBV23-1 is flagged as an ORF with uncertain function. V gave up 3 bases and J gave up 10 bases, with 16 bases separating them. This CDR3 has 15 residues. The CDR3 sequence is CASSHYRQRKSPLHF. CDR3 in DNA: TGCGCCAGCAGTCACTATAGACAGCGGAAATCACCCCTCCACTTT.

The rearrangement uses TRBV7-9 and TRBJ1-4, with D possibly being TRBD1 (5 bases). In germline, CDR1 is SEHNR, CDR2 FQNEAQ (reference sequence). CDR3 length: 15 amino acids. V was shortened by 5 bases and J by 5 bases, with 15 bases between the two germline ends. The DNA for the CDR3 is TGTGCCAGCAGCCCCCGGGGCCCGTCAAATGAAAAACTGTTTTTT. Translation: CASSPRGPSNEKLFF.

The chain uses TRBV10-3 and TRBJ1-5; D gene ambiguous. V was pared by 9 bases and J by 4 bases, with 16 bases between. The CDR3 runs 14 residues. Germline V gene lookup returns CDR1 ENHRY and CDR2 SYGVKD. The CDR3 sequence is CAIWEGVSNQPQHF. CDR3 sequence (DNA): TGTGCCATTTGGGAAGGAGTTTCTAATCAGCCCCAGCATTTT.

This chain's CDR3 is CAWNRIRQLGYGYTF. Here the CDR3 DNA reads TGTGCCTGGAACCGTATCAGGCAGTTGGGCTATGGCTACACCTTC. The chain carries TRBV30 and TRBJ1-2; no reliable D call. CDR1 and CDR2 (germline): GTSNPN, SVGIG (reference sequence). V lost 4 bases and J lost 4, with 19 bases in between. The CDR3 length is 15 residues.

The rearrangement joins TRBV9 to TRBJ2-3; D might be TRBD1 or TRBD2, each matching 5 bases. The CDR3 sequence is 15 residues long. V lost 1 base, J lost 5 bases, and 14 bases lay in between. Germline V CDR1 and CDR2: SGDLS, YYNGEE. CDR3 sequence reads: CASSVPGGSGDTQYF. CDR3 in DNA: TGTGCCAGCAGCGTACCTGGGGGTTCGGGAGATACGCAGTATTTT. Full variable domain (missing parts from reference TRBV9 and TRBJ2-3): DSGVTQTPKHLITATGQRVTLRCSPRSGDLSVYWYQQSLDQGLQFLIQYYNGEERAKGNILERFSAQQFPDLHSELNLSSLELGDSALYFCASSVPGGSGDTQYFGPGTRLTVL.

The CDR3 nucleotides read TGTGCCAGATTACAGATGGAGACCCAGTACTTC. This gives the protein CARLQMETQYF. The rearrangement uses TRBV9 and TRBJ2-5, with D uncertain. Between the trimmed V and J ends, which lost 8 bases and 5 bases, there was a span of 10 bases. Germline-derived CDR1 and CDR2 are SGDLS and YYNGEE. The CDR3 sequence is 11 residues long.

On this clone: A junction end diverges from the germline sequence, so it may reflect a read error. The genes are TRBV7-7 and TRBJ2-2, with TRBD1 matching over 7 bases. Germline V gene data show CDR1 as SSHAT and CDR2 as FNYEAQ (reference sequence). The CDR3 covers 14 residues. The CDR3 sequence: CASSMTGYTGELFF. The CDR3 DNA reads TGTGCTAGCAGCATGACAGGGTACACCGGGGAGCTGTTTTTT.

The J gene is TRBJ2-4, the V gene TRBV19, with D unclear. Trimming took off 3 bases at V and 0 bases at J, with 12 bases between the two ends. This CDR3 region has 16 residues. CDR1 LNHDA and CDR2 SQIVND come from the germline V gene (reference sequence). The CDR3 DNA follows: TGTGCCAGTAGTATTCTCTCCGAACTAGCCAAAAACATTCAGTACTTC. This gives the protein CASSILSELAKNIQYF.

The DNA of the CDR3 is TGCGCCAGCAGCCGGACTAGCGGGAGAGGCACCGGGGAGCTGTTTTTT. Its translation: CASSRTSGRGTGELFF. The rearrangement uses TRBV4-1 and TRBJ2-2; the match to TRBD2 covers 13 bases. CDR3 size: 16 residues. V was pared by 4 bases and J by 4 bases, with 3 bases of the junction left unmatched. Germline-derived CDR1 and CDR2 are MGHRA and YSYEKL.

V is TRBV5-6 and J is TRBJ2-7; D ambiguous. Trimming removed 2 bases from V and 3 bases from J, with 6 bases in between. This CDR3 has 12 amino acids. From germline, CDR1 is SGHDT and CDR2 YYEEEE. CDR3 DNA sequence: TGTGCCAGCAGCTTTTTGAGCTACGAGCAGTACGTC. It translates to CASSFLSYEQYV.

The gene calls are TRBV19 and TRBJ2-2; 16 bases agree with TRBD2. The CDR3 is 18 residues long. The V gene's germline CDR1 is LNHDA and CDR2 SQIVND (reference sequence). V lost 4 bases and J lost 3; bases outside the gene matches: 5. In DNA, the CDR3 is TGTGCCAGTAGTAGGGGACTAGCGGGGGGGCGAGACACCGGGGAGCTGTTTTTT. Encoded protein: CASSRGLAGGRDTGELFF.

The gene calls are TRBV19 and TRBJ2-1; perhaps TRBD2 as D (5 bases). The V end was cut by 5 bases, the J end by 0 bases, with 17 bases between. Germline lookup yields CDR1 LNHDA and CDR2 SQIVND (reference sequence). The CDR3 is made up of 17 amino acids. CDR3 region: CASSGRKRWSSYNEQFF. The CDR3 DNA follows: TGTGCCAGTAGTGGAAGAAAGCGGTGGAGCTCCTACAATGAGCAGTTCTTC.

The CDR3 reads CASSQIQGGLSTGELFF. CDR3 DNA sequence: TGCGCCAGCAGCCAAATACAGGGGGGACTAAGCACCGGGGAGCTGTTTTTT. V gene TRBV4-3 combines with J gene TRBJ2-2; D perhaps matches TRBD1 (8 bases). The V gene's germline CDR1 is LGHNA and CDR2 YSLEER. The CDR3 consists of 17 residues. V lost 2 bases, J lost 4 bases, and 17 bases lay in between.

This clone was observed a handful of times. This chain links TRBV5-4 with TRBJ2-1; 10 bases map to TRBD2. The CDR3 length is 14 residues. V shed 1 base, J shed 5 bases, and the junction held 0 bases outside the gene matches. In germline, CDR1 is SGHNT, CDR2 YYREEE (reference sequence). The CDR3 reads CASSLTSGNNEQFF. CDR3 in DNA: TGTGCCAGCAGCTTGACTAGCGGGAACAATGAGCAGTTCTTC.

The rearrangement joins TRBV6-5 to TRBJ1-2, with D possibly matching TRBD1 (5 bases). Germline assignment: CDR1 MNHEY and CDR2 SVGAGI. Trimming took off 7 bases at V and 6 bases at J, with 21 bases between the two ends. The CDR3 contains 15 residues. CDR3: CASTIGGSSWNGYTF. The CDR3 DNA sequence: TGTGCCAGCACCATCGGGGGTTCTAGTTGGAATGGCTACACCTTC.

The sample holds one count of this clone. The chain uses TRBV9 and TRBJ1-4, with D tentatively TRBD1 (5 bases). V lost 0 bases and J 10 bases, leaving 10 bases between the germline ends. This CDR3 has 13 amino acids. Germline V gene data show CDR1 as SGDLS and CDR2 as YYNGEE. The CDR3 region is CASSVVDSGKLFF. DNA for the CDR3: TGTGCCAGCAGCGTAGTAGACAGTGGAAAACTGTTTTTT.

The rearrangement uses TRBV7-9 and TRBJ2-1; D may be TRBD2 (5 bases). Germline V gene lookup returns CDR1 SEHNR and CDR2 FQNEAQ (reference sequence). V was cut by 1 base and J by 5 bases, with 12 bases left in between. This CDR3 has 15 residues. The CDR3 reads CASSLVGLANNEQFF. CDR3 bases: TGTGCCAGCAGCTTAGTTGGTCTAGCCAACAATGAGCAGTTCTTC.

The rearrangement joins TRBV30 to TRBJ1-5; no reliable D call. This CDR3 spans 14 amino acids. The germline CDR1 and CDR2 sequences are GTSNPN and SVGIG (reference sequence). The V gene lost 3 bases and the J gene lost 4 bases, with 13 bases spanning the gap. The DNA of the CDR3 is TGTGCCTGGAGGTACCCGTCCCCAAATCAGCCCCAGCATTTT. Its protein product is CAWRYPSPNQPQHF.

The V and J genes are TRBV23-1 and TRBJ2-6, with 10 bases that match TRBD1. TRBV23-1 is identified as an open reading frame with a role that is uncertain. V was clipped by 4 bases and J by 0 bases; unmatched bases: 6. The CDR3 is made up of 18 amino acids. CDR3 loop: CASSPPGTGDSGANVLTF. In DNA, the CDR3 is TGCGCCAGCAGTCCCCCCGGGACAGGGGACTCTGGGGCCAACGTCCTGACTTTC.

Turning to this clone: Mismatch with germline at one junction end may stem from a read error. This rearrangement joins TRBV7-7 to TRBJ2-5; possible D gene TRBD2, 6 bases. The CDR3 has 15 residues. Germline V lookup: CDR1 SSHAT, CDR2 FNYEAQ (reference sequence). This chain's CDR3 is CASSFRGNSQETQYF. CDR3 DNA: TGTGCTAGCAGCTTCCGGGGGAACTCCCAAGAGACCCAGTACTTC.

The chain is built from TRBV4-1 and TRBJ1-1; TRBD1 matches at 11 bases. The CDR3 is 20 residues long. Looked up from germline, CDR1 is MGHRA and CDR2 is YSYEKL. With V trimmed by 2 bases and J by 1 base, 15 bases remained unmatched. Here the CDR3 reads CASSQPPGDRGKDGNTEAFF. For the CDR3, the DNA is TGCGCCAGCAGCCAACCTCCTGGGGACAGGGGGAAGGATGGGAACACTGAAGCTTTCTTT.

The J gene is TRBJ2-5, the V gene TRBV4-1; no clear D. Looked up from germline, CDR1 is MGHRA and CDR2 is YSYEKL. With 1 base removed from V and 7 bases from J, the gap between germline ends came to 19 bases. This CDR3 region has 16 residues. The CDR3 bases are TGCGCCAGCAGCCAAGTCCGGGCCCTACCGGTAGGGACCCAGTACTTC. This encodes CASSQVRALPVGTQYF.